The sequence of this T cell receptor beta chain was determined in a study of blood T cell repertoires in COVID-19 (dated by TCRdb to 2020 to 2021). About the full investigation: Samples from collaborators originated in the United States, Italy and Spain and spanned both the acute and convalescent phases of COVID-19. The material from the prospective study consisted of cDNA or gDNA derived from T cells, B-cell-depleted T cells, or PBMCs. Deeply sampled blood TCRbeta repertoires from subjects exposed to, actively infected with, or recovered from COVID-19 were included in the dataset. The repertoires were released in a freely available public database intended as a resource for research on the immune response to SARS-CoV-2. The samples were drawn from the first 160 participants of the ongoing ImmuneRACE study and from roughly 1,300 subjects provided by 6 global collaborators. Nearly every sample came with metadata listing a de-identified subject ID, COVID-19 status, age in years and sex. Where available, HLA class I and class II types were taken from metadata supplied by the sample provider and were not determined by assay-based typing. The full study reports these points: How much clinical and demographic metadata was included differed by source and by participant, and the metadata was provided uncurated.

The immunoSEQ Assay, a bias-controlled multiplex PCR, was used to amplify TCRbeta CDR3 regions from genomic DNA. The study's own analysis went as follows. Within the assay, amplification of reference gene primers was used to estimate how many nucleated cells each sample contained. Sequence reads were collapsed and filtered to measure the absolute abundance of every unique TCRbeta CDR3 rearrangement. Productive Simpson clonality was computed per sample as the square root of Simpson's diversity index over productive rearrangements. Not all clones reach the TCRdb copy of this immuneACCESS table, which keeps in-frame sequences only. Checked studies attribute under half of the gap to unresolved V genes and leave the rest unexplained. D and trimming were read from the DNA, whereas the V and J calls and clone size are those reported in that table. The sample data list some 110,000 clones, and 60% to 85% of these were observed just once. Clones ranked in the top ten supply roughly 6.2% of the sample.

The collaborating institutions used their own protocols to collect whole blood in K2EDTA tubes. For TCRbeta analysis, collaborator samples were shipped as frozen whole blood, as isolated PBMCs, or as DNA extracted from either sample type. Comment on this clone: What antigen it recognizes has not been identified. Base qualities are missing; no much larger clone stands one base away.

Sequenced sample: peripheral blood. This clonotype was sampled from a man between 65 and 79 years old with acute or convalescent COVID-19.

The CDR3 protein is CASSKEAAMNTEAFF. The DNA reads as follows: TGTGCCAGCAGCAAAGAAGCAGCGATGAACACTGAAGCTTTCTTT. The rearranged chain carries TRBV21-1 and TRBJ1-1. TRBV21-1 is listed as a pseudogene. The cysteine opens and the phenylalanine closes a CDR3 of 15 amino acids. Only the CDR3 region is kept as DNA, spanning 45 bases read in frame from base 1.